In its sample, the clone carrying this T cell receptor gamma chain was seen a few times. Its antigen is unknown. A far larger clone is a single base away, which makes a read error likely. These data belong to a study of gammadelta T cells in human blood. Whole-study findings and limits: Right after birth, innate γδ T cells reportedly expanded polyclonally after microbial exposure.

The CDR3 consists of 11 residues. TCRdb called clones anew from the RT-PCR reads with CATT. The sample comprises over 250 gamma-chain clones, approximately 2.1% of which are singletons, and 40% to 55% rests with the top ten. This clonotype was sampled from a human donor. V and J are TRGV10 and TRGJP1. TRGV10 is reported as an ORF; its role is uncertain. The sample was Vgamma9Vdelta2 gamma-delta T cells from infant blood. Here the CDR3 reads CAVWDGWFKIF. The DNA for the CDR3 is TGTGCTGTGTGGGATGGTTGGTTCAAGATATTT.